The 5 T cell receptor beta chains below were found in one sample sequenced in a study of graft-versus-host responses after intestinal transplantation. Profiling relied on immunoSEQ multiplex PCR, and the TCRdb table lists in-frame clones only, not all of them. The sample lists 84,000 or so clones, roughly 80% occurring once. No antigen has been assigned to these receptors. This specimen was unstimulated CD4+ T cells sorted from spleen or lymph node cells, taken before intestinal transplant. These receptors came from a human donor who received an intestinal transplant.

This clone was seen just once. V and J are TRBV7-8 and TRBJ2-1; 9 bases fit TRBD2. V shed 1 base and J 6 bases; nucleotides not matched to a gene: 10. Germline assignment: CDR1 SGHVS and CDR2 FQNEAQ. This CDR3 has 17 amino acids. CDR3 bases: TGTGCCAGCAGCTTAGTCGCTAGCGGGATTATTGGCAATGAGCAGTTCTTC. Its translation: CASSLVASGIIGNEQFF.

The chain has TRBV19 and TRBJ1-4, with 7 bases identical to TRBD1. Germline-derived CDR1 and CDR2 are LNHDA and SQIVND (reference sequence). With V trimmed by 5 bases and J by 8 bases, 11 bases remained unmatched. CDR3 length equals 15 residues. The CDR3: CASSLRQGVEEKLFF. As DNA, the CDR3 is TGTGCCAGTAGTCTTCGACAGGGCGTCGAAGAAAAACTGTTTTTT.

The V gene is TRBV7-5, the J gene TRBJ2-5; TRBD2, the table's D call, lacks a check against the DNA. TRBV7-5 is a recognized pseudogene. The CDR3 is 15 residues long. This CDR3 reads CARSSGLGTKETQYF. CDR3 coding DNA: TGTGCCAGAAGCTCGGGACTAGGCACCAAAGAGACCCAGTACTTC.

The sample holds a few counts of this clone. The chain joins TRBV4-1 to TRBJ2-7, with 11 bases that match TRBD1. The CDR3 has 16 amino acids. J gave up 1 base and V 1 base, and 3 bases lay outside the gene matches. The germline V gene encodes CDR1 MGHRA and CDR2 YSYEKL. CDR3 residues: CASSQGTGGLSYEQYF. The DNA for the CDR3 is TGCGCCAGCAGCCAAGGGACAGGGGGCTTGTCCTACGAGCAGTACTTC.

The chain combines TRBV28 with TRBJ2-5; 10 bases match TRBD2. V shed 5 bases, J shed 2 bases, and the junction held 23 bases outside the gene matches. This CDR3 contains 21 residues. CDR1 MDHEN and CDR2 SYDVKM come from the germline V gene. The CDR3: CASSLPPWGLAPSGGQETQYF. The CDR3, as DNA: TGTGCCAGCAGTCTACCTCCTTGGGGATTGGCTCCTAGCGGGGGACAAGAGACCCAGTACTTC.